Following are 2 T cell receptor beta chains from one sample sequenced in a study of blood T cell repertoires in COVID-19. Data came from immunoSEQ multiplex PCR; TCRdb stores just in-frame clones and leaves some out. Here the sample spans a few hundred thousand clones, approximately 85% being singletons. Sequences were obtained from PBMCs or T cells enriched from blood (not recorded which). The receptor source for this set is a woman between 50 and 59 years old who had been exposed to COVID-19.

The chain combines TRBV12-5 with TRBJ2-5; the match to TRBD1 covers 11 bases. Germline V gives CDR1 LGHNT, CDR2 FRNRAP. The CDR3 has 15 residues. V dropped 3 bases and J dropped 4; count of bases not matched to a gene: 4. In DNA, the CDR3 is TGTGCTAGTGGTTTCGGGACAGGGGGGAGAGAGACCCAGTACTTC. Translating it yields CASGFGTGGRETQYF.

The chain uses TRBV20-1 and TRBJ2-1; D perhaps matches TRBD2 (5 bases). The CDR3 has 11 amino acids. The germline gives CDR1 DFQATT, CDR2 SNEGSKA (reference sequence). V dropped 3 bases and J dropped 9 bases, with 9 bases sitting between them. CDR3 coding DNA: TGCAGTGCTAGGGGCGCGGGTGAGCAGTTCTTC. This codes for CSARGAGEQFF.